The source of this TCR beta chain is a study of blood T cell repertoires in COVID-19. J was trimmed by 0 bases and V by 1 base; bases with no gene match: 7. This CDR3 spans 17 amino acids. Germline V gene sequence: CDR1 LGHNA, CDR2 YNFKEQ. Repertoires were generated with immunoSEQ multiplex PCR, while TCRdb's copy carries only in-frame clones and drops some. The top ten hold roughly 8.1% of the sample, which has 90,000 to 95,000 clones, just over 85% seen once. Sequencing used peripheral blood. This rearrangement joins TRBV4-2 to TRBJ2-3; 7 nucleotides align to TRBD2. The receptor comes from a woman aged 70 to 79 with acute or convalescent COVID-19. The CDR3 loop reads CASSQGAGRGSTDTQYF. DNA of the CDR3: TGTGCCAGCAGCCAAGGAGCCGGGCGGGGGAGCACAGATACGCAGTATTTT.